This entry lists 12 T cell receptor beta chains sequenced from one sample in a study of PD-1 blockade in mismatch repair-deficient tumors. Profiling relied on immunoSEQ multiplex PCR, and the TCRdb table lists in-frame clones only, not all of them. The sample yields more than 95,000 clones, around 87% seen once. Sequences were derived from peripheral blood, sampled 44 weeks after starting pembrolizumab. All receptors come from an adult with mismatch repair-deficient cancer.

The V call is TRBV28, the J call TRBJ1-1, with 7 bases identical to TRBD1. With V trimmed by 5 bases and J by 10 bases, 7 bases remained unmatched. The CDR3 has 12 amino acids. Germline lookup yields CDR1 MDHEN and CDR2 SYDVKM. CDR3 sequence: CASSALTGLAFF. The CDR3 DNA follows: TGTGCCAGCAGTGCCCTGACAGGGCTAGCTTTCTTT.

V is TRBV11-2 and J is TRBJ1-5; no reliable D call. This CDR3 is 14 amino acids long. V lost 5 bases to trimming and J lost 5 bases, with 13 bases between them. Germline CDR1 and CDR2: SGHAT and FQNNGV. The CDR3 loop reads CASSPLGWDQPQHF. The CDR3 DNA sequence: TGTGCCAGCAGCCCGTTAGGGTGGGATCAGCCCCAGCATTTT.

The rearrangement joins TRBV27 to TRBJ2-5, with TRBD2 matching over 9 bases. Germline CDR1 and CDR2: MNHEY and SMNVEV (reference sequence). J gave up 5 bases and V 2 bases, and 6 bases lay outside the gene matches. The CDR3 has 15 residues. The chain's CDR3 is CASSLGLAGLETQYF. The CDR3 DNA follows: TGTGCCAGCAGTTTAGGCCTAGCGGGGTTGGAGACCCAGTACTTC.

The count of this clone is one. This rearrangement joins TRBV28 to TRBJ2-2; D remains unclear. The CDR3 is made up of 14 amino acids. The germline gives CDR1 MDHEN, CDR2 SYDVKM. V lost 7 bases and J 3 bases, leaving 12 bases between the germline ends. The CDR3 nucleotides read TGTGCCAGCAACGATGAGGTGTACACCGGGGAGCTGTTTTTT. This encodes CASNDEVYTGELFF. The full variable domain, completed using reference TRBV28 and TRBJ2-2, is DVKVTQSSRYLVKRTGEKVFLECVQDMDHENMFWYRQDPGLGLRLIYFSYDVKMKEKGDIPEGYSVSREKKERFSLILESASTNQTSMYLCASNDEVYTGELFFGEGSRLTVL.

The chain uses TRBV7-9 and TRBJ2-7; 9 bases line up with TRBD1. This CDR3 region has 13 residues. The V segment lost 5 bases and the J segment 7 bases; nucleotides outside the gene matches: 6. Germline loops: CDR1 SEHNR, CDR2 FQNEAQ (reference sequence). As DNA, the CDR3 is TGTGCCAGCAGCCGGACAGGGGCTAGGGAGCAGTACTTC. It codes for CASSRTGAREQYF.

The V call is TRBV5-1, the J call TRBJ2-1; D might be TRBD1 or TRBD2, each matching 5 bases. Per germline, CDR1 SGHRS and CDR2 YFSETQ. V lost 4 bases, J lost 3 bases, and 14 bases lay in between. The CDR3 contains 15 residues. The CDR3 is CASSVGPSLYNEQFF. In nucleotides, the CDR3 is TGCGCCAGCAGCGTGGGACCCAGCCTCTACAATGAGCAGTTCTTC.

This clone was picked up one time. This chain joins TRBV6-1 and TRBJ1-1; 7 nucleotides match TRBD1. CDR1 and CDR2 (germline): MNHNS, SASEGT. With V trimmed by 4 bases and J by 7 bases, 3 bases remained unmatched. The CDR3 spans 12 residues. CDR3 residues: CASSGGQVEAFF. DNA of the CDR3: TGTGCCAGCAGTGGAGGACAGGTTGAAGCTTTCTTT.

The V call is TRBV4-1, the J call TRBJ2-2; TRBD2 agrees at 9 bases. The CDR3 has 15 residues. The ends lost 2 bases at V and 8 bases at J; junction bases unmatched: 6. Germline loops: CDR1 MGHRA, CDR2 YSYEKL. CDR3 DNA: TGCGCCAGCAGCCAAAATAGCGGGAGTACGGGGGAGCTGTTTTTT. This translates into CASSQNSGSTGELFF.

This clone was counted a single time. The CDR3 spells CASRRGSNLALLNSSYEQYF. CDR3 nucleotides: TGCGCCAGCAGAAGAGGCAGCAATCTGGCTTTACTGAACAGCTCCTACGAGCAGTACTTC. This sequence joins TRBV5-1 and TRBJ2-7; D call uncertain. With 5 bases removed from V and 0 bases from J, the gap between germline ends came to 30 bases. Per germline, CDR1 SGHRS and CDR2 YFSETQ. The CDR3 is 20 residues long. Using reference TRBV5-1 and TRBJ2-7 for the parts outside the CDR3, the full variable domain is KAGVTQTPRYLIKTRGQQVTLSCSPISGHRSVSWYQQTPGQGLQFLFEYFSETQRNKGNFPGRFSGRQFSNSRSEMNVSTLELGDSALYLCASRRGSNLALLNSSYEQYFGPGTRLTVT.

As DNA, the CDR3 is TGTGCCAGCAGCAAGAGGGGAGAGGGCGGGGTTGGGGATACGCAGTATTTT. It is translated as CASSKRGEGGVGDTQYF. The chain is built from TRBV7-3 and TRBJ2-3; D may be TRBD2 (6 bases). With 5 bases removed from V and 6 bases from J, the gap between germline ends came to 24 bases. Germline V gives CDR1 SGHTA, CDR2 FQGTGA. This CDR3 spans 17 amino acids.

The rearrangement joins TRBV7-2 to TRBJ2-1; 7 bases match TRBD1. This CDR3 spans 16 amino acids. The germline V gene has CDR1 SGHTA and CDR2 FQGNSA. The J segment lost 6 bases and the V segment lost 1 base, leaving 9 bases of the junction unmatched. The CDR3 region has the DNA TGTGCCAGCAGCTTAGGTATCAGGGGGTGGGTCAATGAGCAGTTCTTC. Translation: CASSLGIRGWVNEQFF.

The chain employs TRBV4-1 and TRBJ1-2; 8 bases fit TRBD1. J gave up 4 bases and V 4 bases, and 8 bases lay outside the gene matches. This CDR3 has 15 residues. Germline assignment: CDR1 MGHRA and CDR2 YSYEKL. This CDR3 reads CASSPKTGDLYGYTF. In nucleotides, the CDR3 is TGCGCCAGCAGCCCCAAGACAGGGGACCTCTATGGCTACACCTTC.